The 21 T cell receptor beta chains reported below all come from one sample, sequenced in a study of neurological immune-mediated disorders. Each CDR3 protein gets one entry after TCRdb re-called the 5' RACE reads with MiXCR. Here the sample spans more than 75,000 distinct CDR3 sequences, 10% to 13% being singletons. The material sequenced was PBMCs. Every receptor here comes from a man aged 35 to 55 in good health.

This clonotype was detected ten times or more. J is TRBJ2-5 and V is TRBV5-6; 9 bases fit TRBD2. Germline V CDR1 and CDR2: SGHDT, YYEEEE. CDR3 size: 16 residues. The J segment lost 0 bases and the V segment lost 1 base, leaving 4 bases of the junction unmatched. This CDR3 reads CASSLFLAGYQETQYF. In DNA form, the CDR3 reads TGTGCCAGCAGCTTGTTTCTAGCGGGGTACCAAGAGACCCAGTACTTC.

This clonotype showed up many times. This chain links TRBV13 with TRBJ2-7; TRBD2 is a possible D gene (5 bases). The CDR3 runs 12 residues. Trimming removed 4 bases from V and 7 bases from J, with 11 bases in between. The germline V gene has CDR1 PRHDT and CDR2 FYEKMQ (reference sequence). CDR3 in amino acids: CASSSPGSEQYF. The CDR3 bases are TGTGCCAGCAGCTCTCCGGGATCGGAGCAGTACTTC. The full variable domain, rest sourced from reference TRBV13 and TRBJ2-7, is AAGVIQSPRHLIKEKRETATLKCYPIPRHDTVYWYQQGPGQDPQFLISFYEKMQSDKGSIPDRFSAQQFSDYHSELNMSSLELGDSALYFCASSSPGSEQYFGPGTRLTVT.

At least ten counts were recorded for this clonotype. The CDR3 DNA sequence: TGCGCCAGCAGCTTGGCGGGACCGACGGCCGGGAACGAGCAGTACTTC. Protein sequence: CASSLAGPTAGNEQYF. This sequence joins TRBV5-1 and TRBJ2-7, with D perhaps matching TRBD1 or TRBD2 (5 bases each). The CDR3 totals 16 residues. CDR1 and CDR2 (germline): SGHRS, YFSETQ. The V end lost 0 bases, the J end lost 5 bases, and 18 bases lay between the germline ends.

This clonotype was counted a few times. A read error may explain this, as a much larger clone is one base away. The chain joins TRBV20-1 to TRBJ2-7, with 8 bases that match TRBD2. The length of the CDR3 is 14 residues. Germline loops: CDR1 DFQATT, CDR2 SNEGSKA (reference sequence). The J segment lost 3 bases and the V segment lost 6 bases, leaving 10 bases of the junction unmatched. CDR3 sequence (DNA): TGCAGTGCCAGAACGGGGGGGGGTCACTACGAGCAGTACTTC. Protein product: CSARTGGGHYEQYF.

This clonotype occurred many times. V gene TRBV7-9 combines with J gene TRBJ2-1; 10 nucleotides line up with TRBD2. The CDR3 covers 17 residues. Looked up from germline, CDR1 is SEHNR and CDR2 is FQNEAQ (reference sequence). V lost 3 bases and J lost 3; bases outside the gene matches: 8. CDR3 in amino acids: CASSLMLGTSDYNEQFF. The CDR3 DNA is TGTGCCAGCAGCTTGATGTTAGGGACTAGCGACTACAATGAGCAGTTCTTC.

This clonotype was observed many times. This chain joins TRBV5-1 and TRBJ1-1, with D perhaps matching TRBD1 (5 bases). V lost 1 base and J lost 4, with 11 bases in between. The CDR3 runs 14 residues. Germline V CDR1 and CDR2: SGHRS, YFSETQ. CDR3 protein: CASSLRGDATEAFF. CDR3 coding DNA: TGCGCCAGCAGCTTGCGGGGGGATGCCACTGAAGCTTTCTTT.

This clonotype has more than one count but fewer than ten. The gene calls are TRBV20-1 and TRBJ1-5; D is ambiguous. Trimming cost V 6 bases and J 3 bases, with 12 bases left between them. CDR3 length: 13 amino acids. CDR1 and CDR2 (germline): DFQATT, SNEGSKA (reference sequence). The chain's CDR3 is CSAEEGFNQPQHF. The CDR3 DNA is TGCAGTGCCGAAGAGGGTTTCAATCAGCCCCAGCATTTT.

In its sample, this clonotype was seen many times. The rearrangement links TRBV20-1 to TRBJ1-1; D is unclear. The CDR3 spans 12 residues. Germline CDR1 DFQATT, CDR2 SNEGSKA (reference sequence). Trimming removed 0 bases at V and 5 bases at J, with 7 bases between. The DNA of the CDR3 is TGCAGTGCTAGAGATTTCAAAACTGAAGCTTTCTTT. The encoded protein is CSARDFKTEAFF.

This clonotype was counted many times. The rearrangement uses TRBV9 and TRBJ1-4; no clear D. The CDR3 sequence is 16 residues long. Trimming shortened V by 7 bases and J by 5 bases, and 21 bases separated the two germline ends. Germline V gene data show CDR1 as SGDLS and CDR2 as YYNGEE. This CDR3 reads CASGSSRAPGNEKLFF. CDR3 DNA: TGTGCCAGCGGCTCCTCCCGGGCACCCGGGAATGAAAAACTGTTTTTT.

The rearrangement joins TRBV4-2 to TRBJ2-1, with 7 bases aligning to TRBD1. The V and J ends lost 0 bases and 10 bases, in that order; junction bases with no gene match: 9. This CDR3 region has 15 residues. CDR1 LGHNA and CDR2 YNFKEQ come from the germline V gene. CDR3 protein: CASSQDSDRTGEQFF. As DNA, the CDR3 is TGTGCCAGCAGCCAAGATTCGGACAGGACGGGGGAGCAGTTCTTC.

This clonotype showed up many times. DNA for the CDR3: TGCGCCAGCAGCTTGGTGGACGGGACCGGGGAGCTGTTTTTT. It is translated as CASSLVDGTGELFF. The rearrangement joins TRBV5-1 to TRBJ2-2; D is uncertain. V was cut by 0 bases and J by 5 bases, with 8 bases left in between. Germline V gene data show CDR1 as SGHRS and CDR2 as YFSETQ. The CDR3 extends over 14 amino acids.

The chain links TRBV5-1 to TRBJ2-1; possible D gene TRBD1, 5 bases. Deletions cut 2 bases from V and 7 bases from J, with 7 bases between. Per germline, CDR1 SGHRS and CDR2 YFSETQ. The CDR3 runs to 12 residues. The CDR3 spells CASSFRGNEQFF. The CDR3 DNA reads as TGCGCCAGCAGCTTTAGGGGTAATGAGCAGTTCTTC.

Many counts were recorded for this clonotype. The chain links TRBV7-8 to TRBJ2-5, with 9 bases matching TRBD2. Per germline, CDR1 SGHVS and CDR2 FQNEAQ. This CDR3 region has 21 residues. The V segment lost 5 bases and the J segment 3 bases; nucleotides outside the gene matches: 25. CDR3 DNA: TGTGCCAGCAGCCGTAGGGGGAGGTCGTTCGGGCGGGGGGGCCAAGAAGAGACCCAGTACTTC. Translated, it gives CASSRRGRSFGRGGQEETQYF.

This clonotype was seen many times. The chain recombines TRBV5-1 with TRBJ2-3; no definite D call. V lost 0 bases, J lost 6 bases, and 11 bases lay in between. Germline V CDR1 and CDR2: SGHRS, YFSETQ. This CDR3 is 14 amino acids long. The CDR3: CASSLAETGDTQYF. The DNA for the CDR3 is TGCGCCAGCAGCTTGGCCGAGACGGGTGATACGCAGTATTTT.

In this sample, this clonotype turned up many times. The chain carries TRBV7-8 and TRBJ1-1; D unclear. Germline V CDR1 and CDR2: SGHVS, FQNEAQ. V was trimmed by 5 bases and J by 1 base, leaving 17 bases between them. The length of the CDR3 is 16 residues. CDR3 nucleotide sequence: TGTGCCAGCAGCCCCAAATCCCTGTGGGAGAACACTGAAGCTTTCTTT. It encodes CASSPKSLWENTEAFF.

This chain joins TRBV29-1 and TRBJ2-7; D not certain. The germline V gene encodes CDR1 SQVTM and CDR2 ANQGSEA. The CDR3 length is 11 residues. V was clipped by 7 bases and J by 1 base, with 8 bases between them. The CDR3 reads CSAGRSYEQYF. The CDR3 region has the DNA TGCAGCGCTGGGCGGTCCTACGAGCAGTACTTC.

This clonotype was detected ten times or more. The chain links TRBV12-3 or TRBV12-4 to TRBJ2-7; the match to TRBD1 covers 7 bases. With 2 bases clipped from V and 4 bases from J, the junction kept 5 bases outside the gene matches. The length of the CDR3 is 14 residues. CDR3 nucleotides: TGTGCCAGCAGTTTATCAGGGGGATCATACGAGCAGTACTTC. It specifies CASSLSGGSYEQYF.

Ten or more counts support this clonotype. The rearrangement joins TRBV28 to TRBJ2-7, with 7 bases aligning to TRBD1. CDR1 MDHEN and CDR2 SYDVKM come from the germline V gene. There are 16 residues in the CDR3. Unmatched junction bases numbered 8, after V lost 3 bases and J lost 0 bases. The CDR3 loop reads CASSLPGQSSSYEQYF. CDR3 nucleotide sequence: TGTGCCAGCAGTTTGCCGGGACAGTCTAGCTCCTACGAGCAGTACTTC.

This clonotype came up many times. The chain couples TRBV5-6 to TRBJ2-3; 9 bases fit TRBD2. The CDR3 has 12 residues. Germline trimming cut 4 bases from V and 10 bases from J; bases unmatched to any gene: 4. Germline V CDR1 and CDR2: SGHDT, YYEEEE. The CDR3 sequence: CASSGGLAAQYF. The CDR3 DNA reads TGTGCCAGCAGCGGGGGACTAGCTGCGCAGTATTTT.

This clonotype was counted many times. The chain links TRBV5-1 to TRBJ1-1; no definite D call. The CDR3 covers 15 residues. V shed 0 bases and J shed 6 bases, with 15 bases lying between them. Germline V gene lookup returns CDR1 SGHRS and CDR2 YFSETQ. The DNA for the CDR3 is TGCGCCAGCAGCTTGGGTAGGGCCGCGGCGGCTGAAGCTTTCTTT. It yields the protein CASSLGRAAAAEAFF.

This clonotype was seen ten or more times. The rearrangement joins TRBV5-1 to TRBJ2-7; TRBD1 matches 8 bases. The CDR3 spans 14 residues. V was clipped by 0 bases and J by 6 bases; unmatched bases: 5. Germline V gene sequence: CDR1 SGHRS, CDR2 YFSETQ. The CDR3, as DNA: TGCGCCAGCAGCTTGGACGGACAGGGTAGCGAGCAGTACTTC. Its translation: CASSLDGQGSEQYF.